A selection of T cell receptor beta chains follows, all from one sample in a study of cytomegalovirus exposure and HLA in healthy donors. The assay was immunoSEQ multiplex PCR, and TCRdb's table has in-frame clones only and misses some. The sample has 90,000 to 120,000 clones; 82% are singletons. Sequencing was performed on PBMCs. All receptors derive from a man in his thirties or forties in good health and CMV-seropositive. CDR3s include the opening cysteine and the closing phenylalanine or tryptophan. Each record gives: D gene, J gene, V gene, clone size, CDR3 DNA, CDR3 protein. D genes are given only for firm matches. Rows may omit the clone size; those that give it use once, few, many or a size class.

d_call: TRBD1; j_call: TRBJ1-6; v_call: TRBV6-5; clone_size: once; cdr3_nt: TGTGCCAGCAGCCTAGGGACAGGGGGCTCACCCCTCCACTTT; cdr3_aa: CASSLGTGGSPLHF
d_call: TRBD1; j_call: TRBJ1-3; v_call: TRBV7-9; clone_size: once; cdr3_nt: TGTGCCAGCAGTCCGGACAGGGCTGGAAACACCATATATTTT; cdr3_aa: CASSPDRAGNTIYF
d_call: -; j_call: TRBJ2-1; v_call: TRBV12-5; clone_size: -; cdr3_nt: TGTGCTAGTGCCCTATTCCGGGGGGCTTCCTACAATGAGCAGTTCTTC; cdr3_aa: CASALFRGASYNEQFF
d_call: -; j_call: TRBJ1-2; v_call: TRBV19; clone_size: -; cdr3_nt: TGTGCCAGTAGTATGGCGCAGGTGTATGGCTACACCTTC; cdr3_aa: CASSMAQVYGYTF
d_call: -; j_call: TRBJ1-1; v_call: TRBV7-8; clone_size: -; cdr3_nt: TGTGCCAGCCGGCTAACCGCAGGGGACACTGAAGCTTTCTTT; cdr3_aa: CASRLTAGDTEAFF
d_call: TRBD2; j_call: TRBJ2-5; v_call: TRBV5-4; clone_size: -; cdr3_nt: TGTGCCAGCAAACTAGCGGGGGAAGAGACCCAGTACTTC; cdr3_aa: CASKLAGEETQYF
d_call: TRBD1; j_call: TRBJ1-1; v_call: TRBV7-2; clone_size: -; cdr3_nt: TGTGCCAGCAGCCGACAGGGAGATACTGAAGCTTTCTTT; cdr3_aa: CASSRQGDTEAFF
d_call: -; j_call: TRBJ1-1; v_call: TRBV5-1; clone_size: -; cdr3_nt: TGCGCCAGCAGCTTTAGGGGCAACACTGAAGCTTTCTTT; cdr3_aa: CASSFRGNTEAFF
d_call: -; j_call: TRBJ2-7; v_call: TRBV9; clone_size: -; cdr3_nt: TGTGCCAGCAGCGTAGCTACAGTGGGCAGGGAAGACGAGCAGTACTTC; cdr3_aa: CASSVATVGREDEQYF
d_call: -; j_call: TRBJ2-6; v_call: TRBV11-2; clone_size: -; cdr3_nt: TGTGCCAGCAGCACTCGACAAGCTGGGGCCAACGTCCTGACTTTC; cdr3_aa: CASSTRQAGANVLTF
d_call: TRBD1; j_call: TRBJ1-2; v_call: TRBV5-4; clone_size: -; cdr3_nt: TGTGCCAGCAGCTTGAGTTTGACAGGGGACTATGGCTACACCTTC; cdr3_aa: CASSLSLTGDYGYTF
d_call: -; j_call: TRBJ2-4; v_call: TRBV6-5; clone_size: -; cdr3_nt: TGTGCCAGCAGTTACGGACAGTCTGTAAACATTCAGTACTTC; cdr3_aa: CASSYGQSVNIQYF
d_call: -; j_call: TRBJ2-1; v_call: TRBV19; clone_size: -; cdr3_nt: TGTGCCAGTACGGGTGGCAGGACTATCGAGCAGTTCTTC; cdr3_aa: CASTGGRTIEQFF
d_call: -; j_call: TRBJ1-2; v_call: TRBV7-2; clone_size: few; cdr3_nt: TGTGCCAGCAGCCCCGGGACACTTGGCTACACCTTC; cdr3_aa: CASSPGTLGYTF
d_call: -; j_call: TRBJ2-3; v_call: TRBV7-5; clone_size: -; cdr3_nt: TGTGTCAGAAGCTTCAGACTAGCGGGTGGGACAGATACGCAGTATTTT; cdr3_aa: CVRSFRLAGGTDTQYF
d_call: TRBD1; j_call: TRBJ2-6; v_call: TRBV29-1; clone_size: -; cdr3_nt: TGCAGCGTCCTCGGACAGGGGGCTGACGGGGCCAACGTCCTGACTTTC; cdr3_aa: CSVLGQGADGANVLTF
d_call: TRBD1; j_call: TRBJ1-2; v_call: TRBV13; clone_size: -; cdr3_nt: TGTGCCAGCAGCTTCCGGGACAGGGGGCAATATGGCTACACCTTC; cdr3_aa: CASSFRDRGQYGYTF
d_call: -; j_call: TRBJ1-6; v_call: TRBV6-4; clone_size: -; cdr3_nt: TGTGCCAGCTCGACACGGGAGGAATCACCCCTCCACTTT; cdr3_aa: CASSTREESPLHF
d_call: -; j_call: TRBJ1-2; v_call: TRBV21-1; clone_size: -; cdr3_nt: TGTGCCAGCAGCACCTCCACAGGGGCCGAAGACTATGGCTACACCTTC; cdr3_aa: CASSTSTGAEDYGYTF
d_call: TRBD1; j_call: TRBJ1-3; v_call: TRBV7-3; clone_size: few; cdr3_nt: TGTGCCAGCAGCGCAGGGACAGGGAGAGACAACACCATATATTTT; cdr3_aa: CASSAGTGRDNTIYF
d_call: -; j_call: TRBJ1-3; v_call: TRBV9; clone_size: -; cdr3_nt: TGTGCCAGCAGCGTTCTAGGAGGAGACACCATATATTTT; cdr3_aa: CASSVLGGDTIYF
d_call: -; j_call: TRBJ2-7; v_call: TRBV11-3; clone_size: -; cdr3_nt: TGTGCCAGCAGCCAGGGGAACACGGGGCAGTACTTC; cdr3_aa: CASSQGNTGQYF
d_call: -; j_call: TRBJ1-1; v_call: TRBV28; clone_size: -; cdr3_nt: TGTGCCAGCAGTTCCAGGGTTGAAGCTTTCTTT; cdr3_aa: CASSSRVEAFF
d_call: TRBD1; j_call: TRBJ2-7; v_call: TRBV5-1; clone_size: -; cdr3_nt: TGCGCCAGCAGCTTGGCCGGGACAGGGGTGTCCGCCGAGCAGTACTTC; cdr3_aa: CASSLAGTGVSAEQYF
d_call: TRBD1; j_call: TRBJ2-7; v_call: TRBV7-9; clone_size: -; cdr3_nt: TGTGCCAGCAGCTTACCCAACTCAGGGGGCGAGCAGTACTTC; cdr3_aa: CASSLPNSGGEQYF
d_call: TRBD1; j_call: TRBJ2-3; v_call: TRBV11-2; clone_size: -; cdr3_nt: TGTGCCAGCAGGACAGGGGCGACAGATACGCAGTATTTT; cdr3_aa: CASRTGATDTQYF
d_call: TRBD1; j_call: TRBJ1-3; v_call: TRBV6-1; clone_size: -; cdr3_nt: TGTGCCAGCAGTGAATGGGACAGCTACTCTGGAAACACCATATATTTT; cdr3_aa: CASSEWDSYSGNTIYF
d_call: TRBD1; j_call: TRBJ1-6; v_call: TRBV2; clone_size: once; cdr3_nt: TGTGCCAGCAGTCTCGGACAGGGGGTTCGCTCACCCCTCCACTTT; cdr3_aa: CASSLGQGVRSPLHF
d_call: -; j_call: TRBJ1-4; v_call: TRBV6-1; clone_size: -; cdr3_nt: TGTGCCAGCAGTGAAGCGCCTTTCGGGGTTTCAACTAATGAAAAACTGTTTTTT; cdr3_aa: CASSEAPFGVSTNEKLFF
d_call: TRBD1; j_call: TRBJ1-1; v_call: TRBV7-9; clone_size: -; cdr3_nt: TGTGCCAGCAGCTCCAGGGCAGGGGGCGGCGCTGAAGCTTTCTTT; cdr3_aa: CASSSRAGGGAEAFF
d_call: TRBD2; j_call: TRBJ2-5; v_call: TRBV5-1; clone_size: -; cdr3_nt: TGCGCCAGCTCCCCTGGGGGGACTAGTAATCTTGCGGAGACCCAGTACTTC; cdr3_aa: CASSPGGTSNLAETQYF
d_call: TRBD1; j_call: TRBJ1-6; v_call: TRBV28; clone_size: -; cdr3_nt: TGTGCCAGCAGAGGGGGACAGCGGAGGATGGTCGCCCTCCACTTT; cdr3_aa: CASRGGQRRMVALHF
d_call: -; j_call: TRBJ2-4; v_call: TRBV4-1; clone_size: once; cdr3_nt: TGCGCCAGCAGCCAAGTTTGGCGGGACCTAGCCAAAAACAGTCAGTACTTC; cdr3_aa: CASSQVWRDLAKNSQYF
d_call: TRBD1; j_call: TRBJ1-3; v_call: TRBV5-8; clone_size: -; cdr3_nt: TGTGCCAGCAGCTTCGGGACAGGAGGAAACACCATATATTTT; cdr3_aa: CASSFGTGGNTIYF
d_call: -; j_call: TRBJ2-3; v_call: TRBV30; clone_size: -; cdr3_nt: TGTGCCTGGGCTAGAGGAGATACGCAGTATTTT; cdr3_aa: CAWARGDTQYF
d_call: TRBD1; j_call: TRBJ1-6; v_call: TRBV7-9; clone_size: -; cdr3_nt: TGTGCCAGCAGCTTAAAGTTGCACAGGGGGTCTGGTAATTCACCCCTCCACTTT; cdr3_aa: CASSLKLHRGSGNSPLHF